A single T cell receptor (beta chain) is shown here with its context. Its antigen has not been determined. Nothing much larger sits one base from this clone, and base qualities are not available. The TCR beta CDR3 regions were amplified from the RNA transcripts. The first round of RT-PCR for the TCR CDR3 was performed with the HTBI primer set and the Qiagen OneStep RT-PCR kit. A second multiplex PCR round built the libraries, followed by size selection and purification. The libraries were sequenced on an Illumina HiSeq2000 using paired-end 100 bp reads. The study's own analysis went as follows. SOAPnuke was used to process the raw data, throwing out any read that contained adapters or uncalled bases, had a mean Phred below 15, or lacked an exact constant-primer or identifier match. High-quality paired reads were merged using COPE v1.2.5, and each unique nucleotide sequence was defined as a clonotype. MiTCR v1.1 was used to align the clonotypes against IMGT TRBV, TRBD and TRBJ reference segments. Only V-J combinations with frequency above 0.0001, covering 99% to 99.2% of repertoires, were analysed. A TCS score was defined as the ratio between F50 (clonal expansion) and ExV (chaos), using BLOSUM62-based TCRdist between CDR3 peptides within each V-J. Welch's t-statistics and random forest reduced just over 500 V-J features to fewer than 15, which were used in a naive Bayes classifier (R e1071). The similarity between thyroid and blood repertoires was quantified using the Morisita-Horn index. The public reads were quality trimmed at Q25 with fastp and then assembled into clones with MiXCR by TCRdb, keeping productive beta chains. Rows are unified per CDR3 protein, each entry keeping the most common DNA and genes. These V and J calls originate from TCRdb's pipeline instead of the authors' own analysis. The sample records about 500,000 distinct CDR3 sequences, around 50% of which are singletons. About two fifths of the sample is taken by the ten largest.

This sample was taken from a study of T cells in Graves' hyperthyroidism and ophthalmopathy (dated by TCRdb to between 2018 and 2021). In the study overall: A discovery cohort of approximately 97 patients, about 40 with Graves' ophthalmopathy and approximately 55 with stable Graves' hyperthyroidism, was used to find distinguishing TCR V-J signatures. Whether ophthalmopathy could be predicted prospectively was tested in an independent validation cohort made up of about 20 hyperthyroidism patients plus 17 patients who later progressed to ophthalmopathy. The 100 or so discovery patients were divided at random into training and test sets in a 7:3 ratio. In six Graves' hyperthyroidism patients, the study also compared T-cell repertoires from thyroid tissue with T-cell repertoires from blood. After blood sampling, hyperthyroidism patients were treated with methimazole at a starting dose of 30 mg daily, and ophthalmopathy patients were treated with high-dose intravenous methylprednisolone. The paper describes TCR Vbeta CDR3 sequencing of 135 peripheral blood samples, made up of 43 ophthalmopathy patients, 70 to 80 hyperthyroidism patients and 17 progressor patients.

Any patient with an uncontrolled infection, another autoimmune disease, pregnancy or lactation was excluded. Diagnoses were established on the basis of clinical symptoms, serum thyroxine and TRAb, thyroid ultrasound, and orbital computed tomography. Trizol reagent was used to extract total RNA, and RNA quality was then checked on an Agilent 2100 Bioanalyzer. Study-level results and caveats: A model built on a 13 V-J signature distinguished ophthalmopathy from stable hyperthyroidism, reaching roughly 88% sensitivity and 81.08% specificity in cross-validation and 80%/75% in testing. In validation, progression to ophthalmopathy was predicted by the model with around 71% sensitivity and 72.22% specificity, a median of about 6.4 months before onset. Blood samples also contained most of the expanded thyroid clonotypes (frequency above 0.001), which suggests that blood repertoires may reflect thyroid immune responses. No statistical method was used to fix the sample size in advance, and group allocation was not hidden from the investigators.

Based on the germline V gene (reference sequence), the CDR1 and CDR2 sequences are LNHNV and YYDKDF. The CDR3 goes from the cysteine to the phenylalanine over 15 residues. Only the CDR3 part of the read is kept: 45 bases, read in frame from the first base. Trimming removed 3 bases from V and 4 bases from J, leaving 15 bases between the germline ends. The receptor was isolated from an adult woman with Graves' disease, either hyperthyroidism or ophthalmopathy (not recorded which). Material for sequencing was peripheral blood or thyroid tissue (not recorded which). The rearrangement combines TRBV15 with TRBJ1-2; D gene: possibly TRBD1, on 6 matching bases. The CDR3 protein: CATSSPGNRAYGYTF. The nucleotide sequence reads TGTGCCACCAGCAGCCCCGGGAACAGGGCCTATGGCTACACCTTC.